The entry below gives a single TCR beta chain sequence along with its context. This sample is drawn from a study of shared clonotypes between healthy human individuals. The V gene end was trimmed by 3 bases and the J gene end by 5 bases; junction bases not matched to a gene: 8. The CDR3 covers 15 residues. Germline V CDR1 and CDR2: SGHNT, YYREEE (reference sequence). Repertoires were generated with immunoSEQ multiplex PCR, while TCRdb's copy carries only in-frame clones and drops some. Among about 1.5 million clones, 98% were seen once, and the ten largest hold about 0.45%. Sequenced material: naive CD4+ T cells sorted from blood. Subset noted: CD45RA+ positively selected. The origin of this receptor is a man aged 25 to 45 in good health. This chain connects TRBV5-4 to TRBJ2-7; TRBD2 matches at 10 bases. CDR3 sequence reads: CASSYSSGSAHEQYF. The CDR3 nucleotides read TGTGCCAGCAGCTACTCTAGCGGGAGCGCCCACGAGCAGTACTTC.